This T cell receptor beta chain was identified in a study of CD8 T cells in Susac syndrome. About the research overall: Each patient with Susac syndrome, at the time of blood draw, was therapy-naive, on corticosteroids, or on intravenous immunoglobulin alone.

Each Susac syndrome patient had definite or probable disease by recently defined criteria. Negative isolation was applied to CD8+ and CD4+ T cells, and FACS enrichment was applied to TEMRA cells. The CDR3 covers 13 residues. Germline trimming cut 6 bases from V and 4 bases from J; bases unmatched to any gene: 7. From germline, CDR1 is SQVTM and CDR2 ANQGSEA. With random hexamers, reverse transcription was performed on roughly 0.45 to 1 ug of RNA. Each CDR3 protein gets one entry after TCRdb re-called the immunoSEQ multiplex PCR reads with MiXCR. The data show some 96,000 distinct CDR3 sequences, 85% to 95% seen once.

This TCR was sampled from a human donor with Susac syndrome. This chain uses TRBV29-1 with TRBJ2-5, with 8 positions matching TRBD2. Sequencing input: CD4+ T cells from PBMCs. The CDR3 spells CSVGGTSGETQYF. Written as DNA, the CDR3 is TGCAGCGTGGGGGGTACTAGCGGAGAGACCCAGTACTTC.